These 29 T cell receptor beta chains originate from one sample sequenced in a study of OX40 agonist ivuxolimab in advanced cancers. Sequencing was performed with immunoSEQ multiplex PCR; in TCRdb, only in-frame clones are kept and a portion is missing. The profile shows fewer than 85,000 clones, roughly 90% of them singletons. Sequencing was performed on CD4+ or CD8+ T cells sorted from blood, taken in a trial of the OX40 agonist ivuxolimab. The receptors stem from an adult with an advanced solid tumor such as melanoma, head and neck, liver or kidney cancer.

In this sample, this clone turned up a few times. In nucleotides, the CDR3 is TGTGCCAGCAGCCTAGACAGGGTTTACACCGGGGAGCTGTTTTTT. It encodes CASSLDRVYTGELFF. The chain couples TRBV7-6 to TRBJ2-2; TRBD1 agrees at 7 bases. The CDR3 contains 15 residues. V was pared by 5 bases and J by 3 bases, with 6 bases of the junction left unmatched. The germline gives CDR1 SGHVS, CDR2 FNYEAQ. The full variable domain, rest sourced from reference TRBV7-6 and TRBJ2-2, is GAGVSQSPRYKVTKRGQDVALRCDPISGHVSLYWYRQALGQGPEFLTYFNYEAQQDKSGLPNDRFSAERPEGSISTLTIQRTEQRDSAMYRCASSLDRVYTGELFFGEGSRLTVL.

CDR3 in amino acids: CAISEAGGPYEQYF. The DNA of the CDR3 is TGTGCCATCAGTGAAGCGGGAGGGCCCTACGAGCAGTACTTC. This rearrangement joins TRBV10-3 to TRBJ2-7; TRBD2 agrees at 10 bases. Germline V gene lookup returns CDR1 ENHRY and CDR2 SYGVKD. The trim removed 3 bases at V and 2 bases at J, leaving 1 base unmatched. The CDR3 contains 14 residues.

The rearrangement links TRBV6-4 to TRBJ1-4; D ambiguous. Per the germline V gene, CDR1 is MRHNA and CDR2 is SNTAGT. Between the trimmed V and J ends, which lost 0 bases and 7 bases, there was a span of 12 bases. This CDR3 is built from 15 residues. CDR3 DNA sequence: TGTGCCAGCAGTGACTCAGGAGCCTCCGGTGAAAAACTGTTTTTT. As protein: CASSDSGASGEKLFF.

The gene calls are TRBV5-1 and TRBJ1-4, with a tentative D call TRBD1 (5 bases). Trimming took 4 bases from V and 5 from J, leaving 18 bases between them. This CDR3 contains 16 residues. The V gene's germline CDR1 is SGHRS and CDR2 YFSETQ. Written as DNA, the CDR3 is TGCGCCAGCAGCAACCAGGGTATGGGGTACAATGAAAAACTGTTTTTT. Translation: CASSNQGMGYNEKLFF.

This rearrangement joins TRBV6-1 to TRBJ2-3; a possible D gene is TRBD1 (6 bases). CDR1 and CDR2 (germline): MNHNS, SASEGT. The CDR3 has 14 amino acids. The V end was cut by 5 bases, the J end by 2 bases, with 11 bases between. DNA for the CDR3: TGTGCCAGCAGTCGTGACAGGTTCACAGATACGCAGTATTTT. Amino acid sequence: CASSRDRFTDTQYF.

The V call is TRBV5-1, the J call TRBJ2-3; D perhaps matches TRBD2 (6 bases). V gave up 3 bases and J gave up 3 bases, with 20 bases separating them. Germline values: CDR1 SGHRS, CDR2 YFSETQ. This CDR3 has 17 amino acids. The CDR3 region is CASSSGTLGLVTDTQYF. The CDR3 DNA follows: TGCGCCAGCAGCTCCGGGACTCTAGGGTTGGTAACAGATACGCAGTATTTT.

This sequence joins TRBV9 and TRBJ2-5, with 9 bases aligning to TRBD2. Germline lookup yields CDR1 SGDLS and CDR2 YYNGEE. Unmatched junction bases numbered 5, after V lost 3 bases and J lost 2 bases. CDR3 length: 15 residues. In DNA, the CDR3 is TGTGCCAGCAGCGGATATAGCGGGGGTCAAGAGACCCAGTACTTC. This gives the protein CASSGYSGGQETQYF. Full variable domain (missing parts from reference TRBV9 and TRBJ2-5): DSGVTQTPKHLITATGQRVTLRCSPRSGDLSVYWYQQSLDQGLQFLIQYYNGEERAKGNILERFSAQQFPDLHSELNLSSLELGDSALYFCASSGYSGGQETQYFGPGTRLLVL.

Written as DNA, the CDR3 is TGTGCCAGCAGCCCCGGAGAGGGGGCAACTAATGAAAAACTGTTTTTT. This translates into CASSPGEGATNEKLFF. The chain has TRBV7-9 and TRBJ1-4; D is perhaps TRBD1 (6 bases). Trimming left V 5 bases short and J 0 bases short, with 13 bases between. Germline-derived CDR1 and CDR2 are SEHNR and FQNEAQ (reference sequence). This CDR3 has 16 amino acids.

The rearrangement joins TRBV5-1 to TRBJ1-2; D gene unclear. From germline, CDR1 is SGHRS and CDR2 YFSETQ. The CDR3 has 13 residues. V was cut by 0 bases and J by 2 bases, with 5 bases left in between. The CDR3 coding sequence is TGCGCCAGCAGCTTGGTTGAGAACTATGGCTACACCTTC. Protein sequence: CASSLVENYGYTF.

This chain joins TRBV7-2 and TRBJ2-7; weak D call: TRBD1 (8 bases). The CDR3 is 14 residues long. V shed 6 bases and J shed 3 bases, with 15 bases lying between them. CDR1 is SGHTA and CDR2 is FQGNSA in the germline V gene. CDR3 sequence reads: CASRQTGGGYEQYF. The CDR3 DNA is TGTGCCAGCAGACAAACAGGGGGGGGCTACGAGCAGTACTTC.

DNA for the CDR3: TGTGCCAGCAGCTTGTCTAGCGGGGTTTACAATGAGCAGTTCTTC. This translates into CASSLSSGVYNEQFF. V is TRBV11-2 and J is TRBJ2-1; 9 bases match TRBD2. This CDR3 has 15 residues. With V trimmed by 3 bases and J by 4 bases, 4 bases remained unmatched. The germline CDR1 and CDR2 sequences are SGHAT and FQNNGV.

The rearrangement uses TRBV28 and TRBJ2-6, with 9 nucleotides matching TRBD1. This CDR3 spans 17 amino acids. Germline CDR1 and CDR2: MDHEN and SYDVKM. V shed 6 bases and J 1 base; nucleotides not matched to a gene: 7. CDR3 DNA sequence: TGTGCCAGCAGCCCCGTACAGGGGGCATCTGGGGCCAACGTCCTGACTTTC. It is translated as CASSPVQGASGANVLTF.

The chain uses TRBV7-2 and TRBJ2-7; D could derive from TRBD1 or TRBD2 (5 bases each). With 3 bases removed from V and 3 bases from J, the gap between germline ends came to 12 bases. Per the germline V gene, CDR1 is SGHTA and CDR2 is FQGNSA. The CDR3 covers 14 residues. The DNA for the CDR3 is TGTGCCAGCAGCTTCGCAGGGAGTAACTACGAGCAGTACTTC. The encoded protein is CASSFAGSNYEQYF. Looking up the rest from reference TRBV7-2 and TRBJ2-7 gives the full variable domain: GAGVSQSPSNKVTEKGKDVELRCDPISGHTALYWYRQSLGQGLEFLIYFQGNSAPDKSGLPSDRFSAERTGGSVSTLTIQRTQQEDSAVYLCASSFAGSNYEQYFGPGTRLTVT.

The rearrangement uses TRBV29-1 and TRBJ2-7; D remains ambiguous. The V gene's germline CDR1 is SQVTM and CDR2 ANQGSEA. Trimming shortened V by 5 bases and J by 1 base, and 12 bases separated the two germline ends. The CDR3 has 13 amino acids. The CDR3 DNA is TGCAGCGTTTGGATTGTTGGGTCCTACGAGCAGTACTTC. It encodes CSVWIVGSYEQYF.

This CDR3 reads CAWSTVTANQPQHF. In DNA form, the CDR3 reads TGTGCCTGGAGTACCGTGACGGCTAATCAGCCCCAGCATTTT. The chain uses TRBV30 and TRBJ1-5; D ambiguous. CDR1 is GTSNPN and CDR2 is SVGIG in the germline V gene (reference sequence). CDR3 length: 14 residues. V lost 2 bases to trimming and J lost 4 bases, with 12 bases between them.

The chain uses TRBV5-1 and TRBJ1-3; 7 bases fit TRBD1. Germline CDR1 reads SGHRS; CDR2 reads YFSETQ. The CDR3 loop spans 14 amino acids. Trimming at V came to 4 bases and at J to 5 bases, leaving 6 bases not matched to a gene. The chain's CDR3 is CASSLGDSRNTIYF. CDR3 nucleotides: TGCGCCAGCAGCCTGGGGGACAGCAGAAACACCATATATTTT.

This chain's CDR3 is CANLRGPKIYNEQFF. The CDR3 DNA is TGCGCCAACTTACGGGGGCCAAAAATCTACAATGAGCAGTTCTTC. The chain uses TRBV23-1 and TRBJ2-1, with D possibly called TRBD1 or TRBD2 (6 bases each). TRBV23-1 is an ORF; its function is uncertain. The CDR3 totals 15 residues. Trimming shortened V by 10 bases and J by 3 bases, and 19 bases separated the two germline ends.

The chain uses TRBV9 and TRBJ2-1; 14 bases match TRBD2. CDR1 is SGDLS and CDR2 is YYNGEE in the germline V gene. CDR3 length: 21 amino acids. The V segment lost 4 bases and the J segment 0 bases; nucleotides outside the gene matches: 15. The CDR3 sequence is CASSPRGRTSGRTSSYNEQFF. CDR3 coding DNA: TGTGCCAGCAGCCCTCGAGGAAGGACTAGCGGGAGGACCAGCTCCTACAATGAGCAGTTCTTC.

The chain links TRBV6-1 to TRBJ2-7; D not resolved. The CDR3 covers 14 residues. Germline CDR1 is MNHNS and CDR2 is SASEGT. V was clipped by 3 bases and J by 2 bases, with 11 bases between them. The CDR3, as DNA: TGTGCCAGCAGTGAGAGACGGGCCCCCTACGAGCAGTACTTC. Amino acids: CASSERRAPYEQYF.

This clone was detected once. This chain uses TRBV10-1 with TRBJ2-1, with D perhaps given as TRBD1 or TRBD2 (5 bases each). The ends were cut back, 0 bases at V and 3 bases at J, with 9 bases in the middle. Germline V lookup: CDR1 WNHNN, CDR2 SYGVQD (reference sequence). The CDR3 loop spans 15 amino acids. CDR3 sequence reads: CASSESGDGYNEQFF. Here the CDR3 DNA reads TGCGCCAGCAGTGAGTCGGGGGACGGCTACAATGAGCAGTTCTTC.

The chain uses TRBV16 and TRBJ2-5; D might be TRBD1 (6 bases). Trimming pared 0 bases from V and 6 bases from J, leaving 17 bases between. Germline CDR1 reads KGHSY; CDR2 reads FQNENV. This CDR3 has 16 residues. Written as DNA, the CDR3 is TGTGCCAGCAGCCAATCTGGCGACAGGCCACAGAAGACCCAGTACTTC. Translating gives CASSQSGDRPQKTQYF. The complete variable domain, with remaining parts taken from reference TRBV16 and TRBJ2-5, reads GEEVAQTPKHLVRGEGQKAKLYCAPIKGHSYVFWYQQVLKNEFKFLISFQNENVFDETGMPKERFSAKCLPNSPCSLEIQATKLEDSAVYFCASSQSGDRPQKTQYFGPGTRLLVL.

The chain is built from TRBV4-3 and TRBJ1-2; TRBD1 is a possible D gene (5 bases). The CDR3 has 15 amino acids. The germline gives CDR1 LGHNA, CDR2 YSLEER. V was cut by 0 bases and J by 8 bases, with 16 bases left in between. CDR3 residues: CASSQDRGVPGGYTF. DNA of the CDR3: TGCGCCAGCAGCCAAGATAGAGGGGTCCCCGGCGGCTACACCTTC.

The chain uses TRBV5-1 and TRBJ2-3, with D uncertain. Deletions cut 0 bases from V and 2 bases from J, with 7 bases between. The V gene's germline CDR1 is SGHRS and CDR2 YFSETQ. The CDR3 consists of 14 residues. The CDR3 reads CASSLGLDTDTQYF. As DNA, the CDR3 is TGCGCCAGCAGCTTGGGGCTAGACACAGATACGCAGTATTTT.

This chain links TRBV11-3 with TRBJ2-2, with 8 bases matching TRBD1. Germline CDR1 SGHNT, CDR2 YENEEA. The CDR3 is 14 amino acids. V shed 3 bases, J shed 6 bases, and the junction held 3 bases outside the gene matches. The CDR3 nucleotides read TGTGCCAGCAGCTTTGGACAGGGTGCCGGGGAGCTGTTTTTT. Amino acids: CASSFGQGAGELFF.

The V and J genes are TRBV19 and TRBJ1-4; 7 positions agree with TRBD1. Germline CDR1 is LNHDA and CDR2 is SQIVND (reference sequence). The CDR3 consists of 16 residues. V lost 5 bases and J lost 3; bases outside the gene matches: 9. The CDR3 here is CASSANGRGPNEKLFF. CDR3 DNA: TGTGCCAGTAGTGCAAATGGGAGGGGGCCTAATGAAAAACTGTTTTTT.

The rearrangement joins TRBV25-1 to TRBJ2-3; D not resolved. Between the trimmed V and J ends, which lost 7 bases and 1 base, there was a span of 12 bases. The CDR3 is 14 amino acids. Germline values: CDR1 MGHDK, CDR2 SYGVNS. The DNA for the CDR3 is TGTGCCAGCATCCGAGACTCAGGCACAGATACGCAGTATTTT. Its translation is CASIRDSGTDTQYF.

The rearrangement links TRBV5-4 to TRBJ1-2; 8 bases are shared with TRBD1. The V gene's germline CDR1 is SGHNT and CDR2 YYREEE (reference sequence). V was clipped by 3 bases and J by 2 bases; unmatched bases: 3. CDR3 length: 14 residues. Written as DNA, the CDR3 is TGTGCCAGCAGCTCCGGACAGGGCAACTATGGCTACACCTTC. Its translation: CASSSGQGNYGYTF.

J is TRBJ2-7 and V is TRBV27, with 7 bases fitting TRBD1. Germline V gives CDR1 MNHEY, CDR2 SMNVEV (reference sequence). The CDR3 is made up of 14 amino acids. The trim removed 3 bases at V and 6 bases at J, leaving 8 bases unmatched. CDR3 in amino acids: CASSFYRTGAEQYF. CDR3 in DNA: TGTGCCAGCAGTTTCTACAGGACAGGAGCCGAGCAGTACTTC.

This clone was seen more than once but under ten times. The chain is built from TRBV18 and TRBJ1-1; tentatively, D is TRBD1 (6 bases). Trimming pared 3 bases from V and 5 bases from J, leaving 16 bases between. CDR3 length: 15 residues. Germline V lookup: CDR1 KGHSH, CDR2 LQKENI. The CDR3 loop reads CASSPDPGAETEAFF. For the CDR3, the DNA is TGTGCCAGCTCACCGGATCCGGGGGCAGAGACTGAAGCTTTCTTT.